The 19 T cell receptor beta chains below come from one sample, sequenced in a study of early T cells in non-severe SARS-CoV-2 infection. Using its own MiXCR run on the 5' RACE reads, TCRdb lists one record per CDR3 protein. The table includes 25,000 to 30,000 distinct CDR3 sequences, approximately 5.4% detected once. Source material: whole blood. The receptors derive from an adult who was a healthcare worker with PCR-confirmed SARS-CoV-2 infection or an uninfected control (not recorded which).

This clonotype is classed as hyperexpanded. The rearrangement uses TRBV25-1 and TRBJ2-7; 7 bases match TRBD1. This CDR3 comprises 13 residues. Germline V gene data show CDR1 as MGHDK and CDR2 as SYGVNS. After removal of 4 bases from V and 3 bases from J, the junction contained 3 bases not matched to a gene. For the CDR3, the DNA is TGTGCCAGCAGTGGGGACAGTAGCTACGAGCAGTACTTC. This translates into CASSGDSSYEQYF.

This clonotype was seen many times. The gene calls are TRBV5-1 and TRBJ2-1; D is perhaps TRBD1 or TRBD2 (5 bases each). The V and J ends lost 0 bases and 9 bases respectively, with 19 bases between them. This CDR3 comprises 16 residues. From germline, CDR1 is SGHRS and CDR2 YFSETQ. CDR3 DNA sequence: TGCGCCAGCAGCTTGGCCGGGACCCCATCTAATATTGAGCAGTTCTTC. Translating it yields CASSLAGTPSNIEQFF.

This clonotype was recorded many times. This sequence joins TRBV4-3 and TRBJ2-2, with TRBD1 matching over 7 bases. The CDR3 spans 16 residues. The germline gives CDR1 LGHNA, CDR2 YSLEER. The V gene end was trimmed by 2 bases and the J gene end by 6 bases; junction bases not matched to a gene: 9. Written as DNA, the CDR3 is TGCGCCAGCAGCCAAACCGACAGGGTTATTGCCGGGGAGCTGTTTTTT. Encoded protein: CASSQTDRVIAGELFF.

This clonotype was seen ten or more times. The chain couples TRBV20-1 to TRBJ2-3, with 8 bases fitting TRBD2. With V trimmed by 5 bases and J by 1 base, 11 bases remained unmatched. Germline V gene sequence: CDR1 DFQATT, CDR2 SNEGSKA (reference sequence). CDR3 size: 16 residues. CDR3 loop: CSAPRMTSVGTDTQYF. The CDR3 region has the DNA TGCAGTGCTCCTCGAATGACTAGCGTGGGCACAGATACGCAGTATTTT.

Many counts were recorded for this clonotype. DNA for the CDR3: TGTGCCTGGAGTCAAGCCTTACTCAATCAGCCCCAGCATTTT. Its translation: CAWSQALLNQPQHF. The chain joins TRBV30 to TRBJ1-5; no firm D call. V was clipped by 2 bases and J by 3 bases, with 11 bases between them. Germline loops: CDR1 GTSNPN, CDR2 SVGIG (reference sequence). This CDR3 is built from 14 residues.

In this sample, this clonotype turned up many times. The genes are TRBV6-1 and TRBJ2-7; the D is unclear. This CDR3 region has 12 residues. In germline, CDR1 is MNHNS, CDR2 SASEGT. The V and J ends lost 10 bases and 1 base respectively, with 11 bases between them. The CDR3 DNA reads TGTGCCACAAGTAGAACATCCTACGAGCAGTACTTC. Translation gives CATSRTSYEQYF.

The chain joins TRBV27 to TRBJ1-2; unclear D gene. Germline-derived CDR1 and CDR2 are MNHEY and SMNVEV (reference sequence). The CDR3 extends over 14 amino acids. Trimming removed 2 bases from V and 5 bases from J, with 12 bases in between. Written as DNA, the CDR3 is TGTGCCAGCAGTTTAGGAGGGTCCCAGTATGGCTACACCTTC. Residues: CASSLGGSQYGYTF.

This clonotype turned up a few times. The chain combines TRBV5-1 with TRBJ2-4; tentatively, D is TRBD1 (5 bases). Per germline, CDR1 SGHRS and CDR2 YFSETQ. Trimming stripped 5 bases from V and 1 base from J, with 7 bases between. The CDR3 sequence is 13 residues long. DNA for the CDR3: TGCGCCAGCAGTCCAGGGGCCAAAAACATTCAGTACTTC. It translates to CASSPGAKNIQYF.

This clonotype was found many times. This chain links TRBV6-6 with TRBJ1-2; 8 bases map to TRBD1. Germline V gives CDR1 MNHNY, CDR2 SVGAGI (reference sequence). The CDR3 has 14 residues. V gave up 3 bases and J gave up 6 bases; unmatched junction bases: 6. The CDR3: CASSYGQGYNGYTF. The DNA of the CDR3 is TGTGCCAGCAGTTATGGACAGGGATATAATGGCTACACCTTC.

This clonotype was recorded many times. The rearrangement joins TRBV6-2 or TRBV6-3 to TRBJ2-7, with 9 bases lining up with TRBD2. Germline CDR1 reads MNHEY; CDR2 reads SVGEGT. This CDR3 comprises 14 residues. The trim removed 4 bases at V and 4 bases at J, leaving 5 bases unmatched. CDR3 protein: CASSSLAGEYEQYF. The CDR3 DNA sequence: TGTGCCAGCAGTTCCTTAGCGGGAGAATACGAGCAGTACTTC.

This clonotype was counted between two and nine times. This chain connects TRBV7-9 to TRBJ2-5; either TRBD1 or TRBD2 may supply D (5 bases each). The CDR3 sequence is 14 residues long. V lost 4 bases and J 5 bases, leaving 14 bases between the germline ends. CDR1 is SEHNR, CDR2 FQNEAQ, per germline (reference sequence). Here the CDR3 reads CASSYRGGVETQYF. The CDR3 DNA is TGTGCCAGCAGCTATCGGGGCGGTGTGGAGACCCAGTACTTC.

This clonotype was recorded many times. The chain employs TRBV6-2 or TRBV6-3 and TRBJ2-1; 7 nucleotides agree with TRBD2. This CDR3 spans 13 amino acids. Looked up from germline, CDR1 is MNHEY and CDR2 is SVGEGT. The ends lost 5 bases at V and 7 bases at J; junction bases unmatched: 5. CDR3 in amino acids: CASSRDYRNEQFF. As DNA, the CDR3 is TGTGCCAGCAGTCGGGACTATAGGAATGAGCAGTTCTTC.

This clonotype was picked up many times. The V gene is TRBV7-2, the J gene TRBJ1-2; D unclear. Germline lookup yields CDR1 SGHTA and CDR2 FQGNSA. This CDR3 region has 14 residues. The ends were cut back, 2 bases at V and 5 bases at J, with 12 bases in the middle. CDR3 DNA sequence: TGTGCCAGCAGCTTATTGGCAGTTGGTTATGGCTACACCTTC. Translation gives CASSLLAVGYGYTF.

This clonotype is medium-sized within its sample. This chain links TRBV27 with TRBJ2-1; D unclear. V was clipped by 3 bases and J by 6 bases, with 3 bases between them. The germline CDR1 and CDR2 sequences are MNHEY and SMNVEV (reference sequence). The CDR3 has 11 amino acids. The CDR3 bases are TGTGCCAGCAGTTTCTTCAATGAGCAGTTCTTC. This translates into CASSFFNEQFF.

The gene calls are TRBV7-2 and TRBJ1-2; 8 nucleotides line up with TRBD1. Germline-derived CDR1 and CDR2 are SGHTA and FQGNSA. V shed 2 bases, J shed 0 bases, and the junction held 8 bases outside the gene matches. This CDR3 spans 17 amino acids. DNA for the CDR3: TGTGCCAGCAGCTTATTTGGACAGGGTTTCTCTAACTATGGCTACACCTTC. Translated: CASSLFGQGFSNYGYTF.

The CDR3 protein is CSARSTEETQYF. CDR3 coding DNA: TGCAGTGCTAGATCGACAGAAGAGACCCAGTACTTC. This sequence joins TRBV20-1 and TRBJ2-5; D may be TRBD1 (5 bases). This CDR3 has 12 amino acids. V was shortened by 2 bases and J by 3 bases, with 7 bases between the two germline ends. Germline CDR1 reads DFQATT; CDR2 reads SNEGSKA (reference sequence).

This clonotype was recorded many times. As DNA, the CDR3 is TGTGCCAGCAGTTTAAGGCTAGCGGGAGTAGTCGGGGAGCTGTTTTTT. Translating it yields CASSLRLAGVVGELFF. The V call is TRBV12-3 or TRBV12-4, the J call TRBJ2-2; 10 positions agree with TRBD2. V dropped 2 bases and J dropped 7; count of bases not matched to a gene: 7. This CDR3 has 16 amino acids.

This clonotype was seen many times. This chain joins TRBV5-1 and TRBJ2-7, with 7 bases aligning to TRBD2. J was trimmed by 5 bases and V by 4 bases; bases with no gene match: 9. This CDR3 region has 14 residues. The germline V gene encodes CDR1 SGHRS and CDR2 YFSETQ. The CDR3 DNA follows: TGCGCCAGCAGCCAACGGACTAGTGAGGACGAGCAGTACTTC. Translation: CASSQRTSEDEQYF.

This clonotype was observed at least ten times. The genes are TRBV7-2 and TRBJ2-6; D may be TRBD1 (6 bases). The V end lost 2 bases, the J end lost 2 bases, and 13 bases lay between the germline ends. The CDR3 runs to 17 residues. Germline assignment: CDR1 SGHTA and CDR2 FQGNSA. The CDR3 region has the DNA TGTGCCAGCAGCTTAACATCCAGGGGAGCTGGGGCCAACGTCCTGACTTTC. Amino acid sequence: CASSLTSRGAGANVLTF.